Here is one TCR beta chain with its context. Primers for the PCR totalled 60 Vbeta and 13 Jbeta. The table came from immunoSEQ multiplex PCR; TCRdb's copy has only in-frame clones and leaves some out. The sample table includes about 84,000 clones. This entry belongs to a study of cytomegalovirus exposure and HLA in healthy donors. This CDR3 has 12 residues. Trimming removed 6 bases from V and 9 bases from J, with 18 bases in between. Per the germline V gene, CDR1 is SQVTM and CDR2 is ANQGSEA. The sample consisted of PBMCs. The TCR comes from a man in his fifties in good health and CMV-seronegative. This chain connects TRBV29-1 to TRBJ2-7; D uncertain. The CDR3 region is CSVTLGRELQYF. As DNA, the CDR3 is TGCAGCGTCACTCTGGGCCGAGAATTGCAGTACTTC.